The clone carrying this T cell receptor beta chain was counted only a few times. This sample is part of a study of technical replicates of blood from a few donors. The repertoire was sequenced with immunoSEQ multiplex PCR; TCRdb's copy has only in-frame clones and lacks some. Of 8,700 or so clones listed, 91% are singletons. The CDR3 consists of 16 residues. This clonotype originated in a human donor in good health. The sequencing input was PBMCs. This sequence joins TRBV21-1 and TRBJ1-2. TRBV21-1 is a listed pseudogene. CDR3 protein: CASSKAPERPEDGYTF. The DNA for the CDR3 is TGTGCCAGCAGCAAAGCCCCGGAGAGGCCTGAGGATGGCTACACCTTC.